The 25 T cell receptor beta chains below all came from one sample that was sequenced in a study of shared T cell receptors in the human thymus. The data were produced by immunoSEQ multiplex PCR, yet TCRdb's version contains in-frame clones alone and is incomplete. The sample lists 630,000 or so clones; 87% were seen once. This sample also belongs to another study, concerning human thymus T cells.

The sample was thymocytes. The source of these receptors is a boy in the first two years of life with a congenital heart defect.

The chain uses TRBV27 and TRBJ2-1, with a tentative D call TRBD1 (6 bases). Germline V lookup: CDR1 MNHEY, CDR2 SMNVEV (reference sequence). Trimming stripped 5 bases from V and 0 bases from J, with 14 bases between. CDR3 size: 16 residues. The CDR3 sequence is CASSATGLGSYNEQFF. The CDR3 DNA reads as TGTGCCAGCAGTGCTACAGGGCTAGGCTCCTACAATGAGCAGTTCTTC.

V usage is TRBV5-6 and J usage is TRBJ2-7, with 7 bases identical to TRBD2. Unmatched junction bases numbered 10, after V lost 4 bases and J lost 3 bases. Germline V CDR1 and CDR2: SGHDT, YYEEEE. This CDR3 has 15 residues. Here the CDR3 DNA reads TGTGCCAGCAGCGGGGGGGACTATGCCTACTACGAGCAGTACTTC. Translation gives CASSGGDYAYYEQYF.

This chain uses TRBV9 with TRBJ1-1; no firm D call. This CDR3 is built from 13 residues. V was trimmed by 0 bases and J by 7 bases, leaving 10 bases between them. Germline assignment: CDR1 SGDLS and CDR2 YYNGEE. CDR3 nucleotides: TGTGCCAGCAGCGTAGCCGACGGGTATGAAGCTTTCTTT. This codes for CASSVADGYEAFF.

The chain couples TRBV28 to TRBJ1-2; D unclear. Between the trimmed V and J ends, which lost 8 bases and 4 bases, there was a span of 23 bases. Germline CDR1 reads MDHEN; CDR2 reads SYDVKM. The CDR3 runs 16 residues. DNA for the CDR3: TGTGCCAGCGGTAGTCTCCCAACCTTCACGGGCTATGGCTACACCTTC. Protein sequence: CASGSLPTFTGYGYTF.

The chain is built from TRBV2 and TRBJ2-3, with TRBD2 identical over 10 bases. Losses at the gene ends were 3 bases for V and 1 base for J; bases not matched to a gene: 22. Per the germline V gene, CDR1 is SNHLY and CDR2 is FYNNEI. The CDR3 contains 22 residues. In DNA form, the CDR3 reads TGTGCCAGCAGTGATGCGAGGCTAGCGGGAGCTAGGGGTAGGTCTGGCACAGATACGCAGTATTTT. This codes for CASSDARLAGARGRSGTDTQYF.

For the CDR3, the DNA is TGTGCCATCAGTGAGTCGTGGCAGGGGGAATTCTCTGAAGCTTTCTTT. Translated, it gives CAISESWQGEFSEAFF. The gene calls are TRBV10-3 and TRBJ1-1, with 7 bases matching TRBD1. The CDR3 consists of 16 residues. J was trimmed by 6 bases and V by 0 bases; bases with no gene match: 10. The germline V gene encodes CDR1 ENHRY and CDR2 SYGVKD.

The chain employs TRBV4-1 and TRBJ2-2; 8 bases match TRBD1. In germline, CDR1 is MGHRA, CDR2 YSYEKL. V lost 4 bases and J lost 6; bases outside the gene matches: 4. The CDR3 consists of 14 residues. CDR3 DNA: TGCGCCAGCAGCCCTCAGGGGGCCGCCGGGGAGCTGTTTTTT. Amino acids: CASSPQGAAGELFF.

This clone was seen once. The CDR3 coding sequence is TGTGCCTGGAGTGTCGACCGGGACAGCAGTAACTATGGCTACACCTTC. It is translated as CAWSVDRDSSNYGYTF. This chain uses TRBV30 with TRBJ1-2, with 7 bases lining up with TRBD1. CDR1 is GTSNPN and CDR2 is SVGIG in the germline V gene (reference sequence). The CDR3 covers 16 residues. Germline trimming cut 0 bases from V and 1 base from J; bases unmatched to any gene: 8.

This clone was recorded only once. The chain employs TRBV5-6 and TRBJ1-4; D gene unclear. Germline V gives CDR1 SGHDT, CDR2 YYEEEE. Trimming removed 4 bases at V and 1 base at J, with 8 bases between. This CDR3 contains 14 residues. CDR3 nucleotides: TGTGCCAGCAGCCTCCGGGGAACTAATGAAAAACTGTTTTTT. It yields the protein CASSLRGTNEKLFF.

The chain links TRBV27 to TRBJ1-2; TRBD1 might be the D (5 bases). The CDR3 consists of 15 residues. Per the germline V gene, CDR1 is MNHEY and CDR2 is SMNVEV (reference sequence). V was cut by 5 bases and J by 4 bases, with 17 bases left in between. CDR3 bases: TGTGCCAGCAGTACGCAGGAAGGGGCGCCCTATGGCTACACCTTC. As protein: CASSTQEGAPYGYTF.

Remarks on this clone: This sample also contains other DNA sequences that code for the same CDR3. The V call is TRBV6-5, the J call TRBJ2-1, with 8 nucleotides matching TRBD2. Trimming took 5 bases from V and 0 from J; bases not matched to a gene: 3. The CDR3 contains 15 residues. Germline lookup yields CDR1 MNHEY and CDR2 SVGAGI. In DNA form, the CDR3 reads TGTGCCAGCAGTCCGAGCGGGAGCTCCTACAATGAGCAGTTCTTC. It translates to CASSPSGSSYNEQFF.

The chain links TRBV11-2 to TRBJ2-5, with 7 bases identical to TRBD1. The germline gives CDR1 SGHAT, CDR2 FQNNGV. The V segment lost 3 bases and the J segment 6 bases; nucleotides outside the gene matches: 16. This CDR3 has 17 residues. CDR3 in amino acids: CASSLDGDHRGLKTQYF. The DNA of the CDR3 is TGTGCCAGCAGCTTGGATGGGGATCACAGGGGCCTGAAGACCCAGTACTTC.

CDR3 sequence (DNA): TGCGCCAGCAGCTTGGCGGGACAAGACACTGAAGCTTTCTTT. Translated, it gives CASSLAGQDTEAFF. The chain has TRBV5-1 and TRBJ1-1; a possible D gene is TRBD1 (6 bases). Germline V gene sequence: CDR1 SGHRS, CDR2 YFSETQ. Trimming cost V 0 bases and J 3 bases, with 9 bases left between them. The CDR3 runs 14 residues.

As to this clone: Other nucleotide sequences from this sample produce the same CDR3. This rearrangement joins TRBV30 to TRBJ1-6, with a weak D call TRBD1 (6 bases). The CDR3 is 20 amino acids. Germline CDR1 reads GTSNPN; CDR2 reads SVGIG (reference sequence). V shed 3 bases and J shed 5 bases, with 29 bases lying between them. Written as DNA, the CDR3 is TGTGCCTGGAGACCGCCCACCGTCAGGGGTATGGGGCCCAATAATTCACCCCTCCACTTT. Its protein is CAWRPPTVRGMGPNNSPLHF. The variable domain in full, completed from reference TRBV30 and TRBJ1-6, reads SQTIHQWPATLVQPVGSPLSLECTVEGTSNPNLYWYRQAAGRGLQLLFYSVGIGQISSEVPQNLSASRPQDRQFILSSKKLLLSDSGFYLCAWRPPTVRGMGPNNSPLHFGNGTRLTVT.

The chain carries TRBV10-3 and TRBJ1-1; TRBD1 agrees at 8 bases. Per germline, CDR1 ENHRY and CDR2 SYGVKD. Losses at the gene ends were 5 bases for V and 0 bases for J; bases not matched to a gene: 5. There are 15 residues in the CDR3. The CDR3 spells CAISLDRGMNTEAFF. The CDR3 DNA sequence: TGTGCCATCAGTCTCGACAGGGGTATGAACACTGAAGCTTTCTTT.

This chain links TRBV28 with TRBJ1-2; 7 bases fit TRBD1. This CDR3 has 14 residues. Trimming cost V 7 bases and J 5 bases; bases outside gene matches: 10. Germline lookup yields CDR1 MDHEN and CDR2 SYDVKM. The CDR3: CASKPQGGKYGYTF. The CDR3 nucleotides are TGTGCCAGCAAACCTCAGGGGGGAAAATATGGCTACACCTTC.

This clone showed up just a few times. A junction end diverges from the germline sequence, so it may reflect a read error. The chain couples TRBV4-1 to TRBJ2-3; 9 bases line up with TRBD2. Germline V lookup: CDR1 MGHRA, CDR2 YSYEKL. This CDR3 has 13 residues. The CDR3 sequence: CASSQAGTSHPNF. The DNA of the CDR3 is TGCGCCAGCAGCCAGGCGGGGACTAGCCACCCGAATTTT.

This clone was detected only once. This chain joins TRBV28 and TRBJ2-7, with 7 bases identical to TRBD2. CDR3 length: 16 amino acids. Germline V CDR1 and CDR2: MDHEN, SYDVKM. V trimming: 2 bases; J trimming: 6 bases; junction bases outside the gene matches: 13. CDR3 sequence reads: CASSLPLEAGECEQYF. CDR3 coding DNA: TGTGCCAGCAGTTTACCCCTGGAGGCGGGAGAATGCGAGCAGTACTTC.

The chain has TRBV27 and TRBJ1-1; 7 bases match TRBD1. The CDR3 sequence is 17 residues long. Germline CDR1 and CDR2: MNHEY and SMNVEV (reference sequence). V lost 0 bases to trimming and J lost 0 bases; unmatched junction nucleotides: 7. CDR3 region: CASSLSGRGNMNTEAFF. CDR3 DNA: TGTGCCAGCAGTTTATCGGGCAGGGGGAACATGAACACTGAAGCTTTCTTT.

This chain connects TRBV18 to TRBJ2-3; 7 bases agree with TRBD2. V was pared by 3 bases and J by 1 base, with 1 base of the junction left unmatched. CDR3 length: 14 amino acids. The germline V gene encodes CDR1 KGHSH and CDR2 LQKENI. CDR3: CASSPGGGTDTQYF. The CDR3, as DNA: TGTGCCAGCTCACCTGGGGGGGGCACAGATACGCAGTATTTT.

J is TRBJ2-1 and V is TRBV5-1; a weak D match, TRBD2 (6 bases). CDR1 and CDR2 from the germline V gene are SGHRS and YFSETQ. The CDR3 totals 14 residues. V gave up 0 bases and J gave up 10 bases, with 14 bases separating them. The DNA for the CDR3 is TGCGCCAGCAGCTTGGGACTAGGCTATCAGGAGCAGTTCTTC. As protein: CASSLGLGYQEQFF.

This chain joins TRBV28 and TRBJ2-4; D possibly corresponds to TRBD2 (7 bases). Germline CDR1 is MDHEN and CDR2 is SYDVKM. The CDR3 is made up of 14 amino acids. Between the trimmed V and J ends, which lost 6 bases and 4 bases, there was a span of 13 bases. CDR3 sequence reads: CASRPGGSKNIQYF. The CDR3 DNA follows: TGTGCCAGCAGGCCGGGGGGCTCAAAAAACATTCAGTACTTC.

The CDR3 is CASSRGLAGHPFYEQYF. Here the CDR3 DNA reads TGTGCCAGCAGCCGCGGACTAGCGGGACATCCCTTTTACGAGCAGTACTTC. The chain is built from TRBV27 and TRBJ2-7; 12 bases match TRBD2. Germline CDR1 is MNHEY and CDR2 is SMNVEV (reference sequence). The CDR3 is made up of 17 amino acids. J was trimmed by 4 bases and V by 6 bases; bases with no gene match: 13.

This clone occurred once. This sequence joins TRBV10-3 and TRBJ1-3; D is perhaps TRBD1 (6 bases). Per germline, CDR1 ENHRY and CDR2 SYGVKD. Deletions cut 10 bases from V and 2 bases from J, with 12 bases between. CDR3 size: 13 residues. CDR3 nucleotides: TGTGCCACCACCGGGACAACTGGAAACACCATATATTTT. Its translation: CATTGTTGNTIYF.

This clone has just a few counts. The chain links TRBV7-2 to TRBJ1-4; D perhaps matches TRBD1 (6 bases). The length of the CDR3 is 15 residues. Trimming left V 1 base short and J 8 bases short, with 14 bases between. Germline CDR1 reads SGHTA; CDR2 reads FQGNSA. The CDR3 DNA reads as TGTGCCAGCAGCTTAGTGCGGGGGCCTTGGGAAAAACTGTTTTTT. It specifies CASSLVRGPWEKLFF.